This T cell receptor beta chain was recovered during a study of cytomegalovirus exposure and HLA in healthy donors. General study points: The study recorded 160 or so TCR beta chains that were cytomegalovirus-associated. A cluster of highly shared sequence variants was likely a sequencing artifact.

Germline V CDR1 and CDR2: MNHNS, SASEGT. Trimming took 6 bases from V and 3 from J, leaving 9 bases between them. The CDR3 extends over 13 amino acids. It was with 60 Vbeta and 13 Jbeta primers that the PCR ran. The assay was immunoSEQ multiplex PCR, and TCRdb's table has in-frame clones only and misses some. The sample contains a few hundred thousand clones, roughly 80% of which appear only once. On this clone: As yet, its antigen is unknown.

The genes are TRBV6-1 and TRBJ1-5; possibly TRBD1 for D (6 bases). The receptor was isolated from a girl aged 2-10 years in good health and CMV-seronegative. The sequencing sample was made of PBMCs. The CDR3 sequence: CASSTGPNQPQHF. The CDR3 coding sequence is TGTGCCAGCAGCACAGGGCCCAATCAGCCCCAGCATTTT.